This T cell receptor beta chain was identified in a study of CD8 T cells in ankylosing spondylitis. General observations from the study: Reportedly, disease-linked clones are significantly enriched in ankylosing spondylitis patients' matched synovial fluid.

About this clonotype itself: No antigen is known for it.

TCRdb used MiXCR to reprocess the 5' RACE reads, holding one entry per CDR3 protein. The sample includes around 300,000 distinct CDR3 sequences, roughly 20% of them seen just once. V shed 3 bases and J 6 bases; nucleotides not matched to a gene: 16. Germline CDR1 LGHNA, CDR2 YNFKEQ. This CDR3 comprises 20 residues. The rearrangement uses TRBV4-2 and TRBJ2-1, with TRBD2 matching 14 bases. The clonotype was recovered from a female donor with ankylosing spondylitis or in good health (not recorded which). Sequenced: blood, either unsorted or a sorted T cell fraction (not recorded which). CDR3 in amino acids: CASSHRSGLAGVVGANEQFF. The CDR3 DNA reads as TGTGCCAGCAGCCACAGATCGGGACTAGCGGGAGTGGTGGGTGCCAATGAGCAGTTCTTC.